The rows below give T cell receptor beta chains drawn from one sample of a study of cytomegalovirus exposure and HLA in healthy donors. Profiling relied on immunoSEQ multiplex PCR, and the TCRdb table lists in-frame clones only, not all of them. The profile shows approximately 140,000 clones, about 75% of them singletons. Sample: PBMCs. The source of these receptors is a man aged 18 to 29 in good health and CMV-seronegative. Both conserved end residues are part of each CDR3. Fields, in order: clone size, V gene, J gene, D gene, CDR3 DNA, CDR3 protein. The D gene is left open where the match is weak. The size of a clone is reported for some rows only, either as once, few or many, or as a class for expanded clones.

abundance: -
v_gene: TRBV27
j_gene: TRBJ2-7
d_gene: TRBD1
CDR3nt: TGTGCCAGCAGTTTATCGGGGACAGGGGCCCTATCCTACGAGCAGTACTTC
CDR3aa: CASSLSGTGALSYEQYF

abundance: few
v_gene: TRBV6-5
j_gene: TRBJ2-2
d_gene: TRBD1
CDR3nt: TGTGCCAGCAGTCCCCGGACAGGTTCTACCGGGGAGCTGTTTTTT
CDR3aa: CASSPRTGSTGELFF

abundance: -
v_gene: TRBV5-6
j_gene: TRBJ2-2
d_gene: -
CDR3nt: TGTGCCAGCAGCCCCATAGGGGCAGCAGCGGAGCTGTTTTTT
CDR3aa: CASSPIGAAAELFF

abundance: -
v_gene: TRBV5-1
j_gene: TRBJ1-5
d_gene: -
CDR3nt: TGCGCCAGCAGTTTCCGCGAGACAGGTAATAGCAATCAGCCCCAGCATTTT
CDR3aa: CASSFRETGNSNQPQHF

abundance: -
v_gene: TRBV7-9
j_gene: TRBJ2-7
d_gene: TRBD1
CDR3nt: TGTGCCAGCAGTTCCGGGACAGGGGGCCTCTACGAGCAGTACTTC
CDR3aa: CASSSGTGGLYEQYF

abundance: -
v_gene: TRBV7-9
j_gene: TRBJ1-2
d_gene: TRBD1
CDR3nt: TGTGCCAGCGGCGATTCGGACAGGAACTATGGCTACACCTTC
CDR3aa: CASGDSDRNYGYTF

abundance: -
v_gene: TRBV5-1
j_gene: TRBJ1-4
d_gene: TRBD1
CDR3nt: TGCGCCAGCAGCTCATCCTCGGGACAGATTAATGAAAAACTGTTTTTT
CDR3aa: CASSSSSGQINEKLFF

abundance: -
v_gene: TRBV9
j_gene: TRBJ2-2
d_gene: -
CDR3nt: TGTGCCAGCAGCGTAGTCCCAACCGGGGAGCTGTTTTTT
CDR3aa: CASSVVPTGELFF

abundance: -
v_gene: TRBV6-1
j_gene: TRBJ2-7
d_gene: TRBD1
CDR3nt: TGTGCCAGCAGTAAGGACAGGGTCTCCTACGAGCAGTACTTC
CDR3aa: CASSKDRVSYEQYF

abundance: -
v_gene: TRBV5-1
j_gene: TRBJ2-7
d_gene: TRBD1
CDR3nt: TGCGCCAGCAGCTTGGCCGGGGGACAGGGCGCCCACGAGCAGTACTTC
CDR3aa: CASSLAGGQGAHEQYF

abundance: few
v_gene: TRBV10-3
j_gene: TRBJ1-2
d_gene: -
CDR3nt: TGTGCCATCAGTTCAGACAGCTATGGCTACACCTTC
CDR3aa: CAISSDSYGYTF

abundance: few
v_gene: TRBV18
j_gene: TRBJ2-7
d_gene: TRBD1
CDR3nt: TGTGCCAGCTCACCACTCGCGGGACAGGGGGTTGGCGAGCAGTACTTC
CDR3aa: CASSPLAGQGVGEQYF

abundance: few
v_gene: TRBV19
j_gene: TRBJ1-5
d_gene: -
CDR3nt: TGTGCCACCAGTGAGGCCCCAACAGGGTCTCAGCCCCAGCATTTT
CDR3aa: CATSEAPTGSQPQHF

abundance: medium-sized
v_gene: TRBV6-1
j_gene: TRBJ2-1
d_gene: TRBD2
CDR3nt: TGTGCCAGCAGTGAAGCTAGCGGGGCCTACAATGAGCAGTTCTTC
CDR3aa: CASSEASGAYNEQFF

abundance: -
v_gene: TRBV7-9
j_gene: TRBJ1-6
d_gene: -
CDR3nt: TGTGCCAGCAGCTCAAATTCACCCCTCCACTTT
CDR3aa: CASSSNSPLHF

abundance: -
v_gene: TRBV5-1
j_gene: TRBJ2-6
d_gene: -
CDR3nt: TGCGCCAGCGCCTCGGGGGGGGCCAACGTCCTGACTTTC
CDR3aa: CASASGGANVLTF

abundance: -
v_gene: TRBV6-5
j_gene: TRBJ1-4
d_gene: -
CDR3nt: TGTGCCAGCAGTTACTCAGGTCGAGGGGGTAATGAAAAACTGTTTTTT
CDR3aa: CASSYSGRGGNEKLFF

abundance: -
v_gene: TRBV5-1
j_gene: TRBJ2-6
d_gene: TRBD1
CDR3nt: TGCGCCAGCAGCTCTCGGACAGGGTTTGCCTCTGGGGCCAACGTCCTGACTTTC
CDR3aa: CASSSRTGFASGANVLTF

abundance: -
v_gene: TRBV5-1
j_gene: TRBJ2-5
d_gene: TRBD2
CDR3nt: TGCGCCAGCAGCATGGGGACTAGCGGGGAGACCCAGTACTTC
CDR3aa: CASSMGTSGETQYF

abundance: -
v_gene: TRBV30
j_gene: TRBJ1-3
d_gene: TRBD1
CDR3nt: TGTGCCCGAAGGACAGGGTCTACGGGAAACACCATATATTTT
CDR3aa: CARRTGSTGNTIYF

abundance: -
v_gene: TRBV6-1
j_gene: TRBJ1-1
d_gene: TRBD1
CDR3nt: TGTGCCAGCAGGGGACAGGGAGCTGAAGCTTTCTTT
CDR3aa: CASRGQGAEAFF

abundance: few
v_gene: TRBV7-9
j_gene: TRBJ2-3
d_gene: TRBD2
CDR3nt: TGTGCCAGCAGCCTCTCAGTAGCGGGAGTGTCTACAGATACGCAGTATTTT
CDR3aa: CASSLSVAGVSTDTQYF

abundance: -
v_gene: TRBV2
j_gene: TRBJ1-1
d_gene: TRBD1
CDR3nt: TGTGCCAGCAGTCTACAGGGGATGGACACTGAAGCTTTCTTT
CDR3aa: CASSLQGMDTEAFF

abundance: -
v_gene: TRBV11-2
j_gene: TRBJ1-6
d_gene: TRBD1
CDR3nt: TGTGCCAGCAGCCTCGCGTGGGGACAGGGTGTGGCCCTCCACTTT
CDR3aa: CASSLAWGQGVALHF

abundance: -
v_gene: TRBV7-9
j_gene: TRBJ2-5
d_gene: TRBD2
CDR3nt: TGTGCCAGCAGCTTATTGGGGACTAGCGGGGGGGAGACCCAGTACTTC
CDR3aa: CASSLLGTSGGETQYF

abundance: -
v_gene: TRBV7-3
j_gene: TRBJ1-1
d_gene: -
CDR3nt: TGTGCCAGCAGCTTAGGGGGCTCGGACACTGAAGCTTTCTTT
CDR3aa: CASSLGGSDTEAFF

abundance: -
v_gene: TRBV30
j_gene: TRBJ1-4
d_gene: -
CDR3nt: TGTGCCTGGAGCGGCCCACGGGGTATCAATGAAAAACTGTTTTTT
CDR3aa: CAWSGPRGINEKLFF

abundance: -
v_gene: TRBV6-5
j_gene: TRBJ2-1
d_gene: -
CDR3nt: TGTGCCAGCAGTGCGAACTACAATGAGCAGTTCTTC
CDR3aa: CASSANYNEQFF

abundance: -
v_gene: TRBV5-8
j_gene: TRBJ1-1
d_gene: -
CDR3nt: TGTGCCAGCCGACTCGAAAGGTTCACTGAAGCTTTCTTT
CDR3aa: CASRLERFTEAFF

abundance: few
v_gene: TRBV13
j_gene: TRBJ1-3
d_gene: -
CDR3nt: TGTGCCAGCAGCTTAGATCCGGCAGGGCTTGCAAACACCATATATTTT
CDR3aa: CASSLDPAGLANTIYF

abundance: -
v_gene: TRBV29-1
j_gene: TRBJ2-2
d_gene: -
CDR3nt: TGCAGCGCTGGGGCTAGGCTTGACACCGGGGAGCTGTTTTTT
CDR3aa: CSAGARLDTGELFF

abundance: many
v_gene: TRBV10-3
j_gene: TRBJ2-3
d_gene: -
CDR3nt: TGTGCCATCAAACCCGCTATCAACACAGATACGCAGTATTTT
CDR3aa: CAIKPAINTDTQYF

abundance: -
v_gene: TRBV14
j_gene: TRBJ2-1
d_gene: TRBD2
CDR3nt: TGTGCCAGCAGCCCCGGACTAGCGGGAGGGGGTGAGCAGTTCTTC
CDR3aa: CASSPGLAGGGEQFF

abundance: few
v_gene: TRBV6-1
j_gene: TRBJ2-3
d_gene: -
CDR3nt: TGTGCCACCACCACTAGCACAGATACGCAGTATTTT
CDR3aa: CATTTSTDTQYF

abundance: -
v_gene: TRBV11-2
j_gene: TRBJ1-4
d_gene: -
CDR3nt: TGTGCCAGCAGCTTATTCCCCGACAGACCAACTAATGAAAAACTGTTTTTT
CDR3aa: CASSLFPDRPTNEKLFF

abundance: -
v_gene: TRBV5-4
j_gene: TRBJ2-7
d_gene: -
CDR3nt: TGTGCCAGCAGCTTGACCGACAGTCTCGAGCAGTACTTC
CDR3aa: CASSLTDSLEQYF

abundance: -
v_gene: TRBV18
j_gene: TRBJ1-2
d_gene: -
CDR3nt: TGTGCCAGCTCACCCCTTGACAGGCTCGAGTATGGCTACACCTTC
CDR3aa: CASSPLDRLEYGYTF

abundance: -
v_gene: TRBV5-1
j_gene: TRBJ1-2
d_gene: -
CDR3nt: TGCGCCAGCAGCTGGAATACCGGGGGAGATGGCTACACCTTC
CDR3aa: CASSWNTGGDGYTF

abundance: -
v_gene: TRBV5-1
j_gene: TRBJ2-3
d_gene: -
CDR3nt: TGCGCCAGCAGTGCCGATCCCAGGGGATCAAGCACAGATACGCAGTATTTT
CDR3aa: CASSADPRGSSTDTQYF

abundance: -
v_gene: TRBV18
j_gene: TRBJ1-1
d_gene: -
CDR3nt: TGTGCCAGCTCACCCAGGCCCACTGAAGCTTTCTTT
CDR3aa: CASSPRPTEAFF

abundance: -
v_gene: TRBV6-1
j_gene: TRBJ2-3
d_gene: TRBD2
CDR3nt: TGTGCCAGCAGTGACCCACCTAGCGGGAGCCAGTATTTT
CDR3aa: CASSDPPSGSQYF

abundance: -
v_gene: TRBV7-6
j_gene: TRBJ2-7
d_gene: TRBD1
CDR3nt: TGTGCCAGCAGCCACGGACAGGGCCCCTTTATTGAGCAGTACTTC
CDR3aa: CASSHGQGPFIEQYF

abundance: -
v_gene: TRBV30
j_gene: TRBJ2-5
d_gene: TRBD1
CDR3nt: TGTGCCTGGAGTGTAGGTCGGACAGGGGGGGAGACCCAGTACTTC
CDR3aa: CAWSVGRTGGETQYF

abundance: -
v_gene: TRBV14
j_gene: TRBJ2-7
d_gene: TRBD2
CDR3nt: TGTGCCAGCAGCCATCAGCGGGGGACCTACGAGCAGTACTTC
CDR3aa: CASSHQRGTYEQYF

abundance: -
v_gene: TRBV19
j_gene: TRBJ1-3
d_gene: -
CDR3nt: TGTGCCAGTAGCTGGGGGGCTGGAAACACCATATATTTT
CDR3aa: CASSWGAGNTIYF

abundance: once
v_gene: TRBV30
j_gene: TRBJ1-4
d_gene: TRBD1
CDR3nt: TGTGCCTGGAGCCGGAGACAGGGACCGGGGGAAAAACTGTTTTTT
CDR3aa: CAWSRRQGPGEKLFF

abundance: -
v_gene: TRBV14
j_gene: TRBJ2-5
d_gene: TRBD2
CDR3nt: TGTGCCAGCAGCCAAGCGGGTAGCGGGGGGGCCCGGACCCAGTACTTC
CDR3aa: CASSQAGSGGARTQYF

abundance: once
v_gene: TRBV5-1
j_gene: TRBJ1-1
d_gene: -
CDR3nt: TGCGCCAGCAGCTGGGGACAGAACACTGAAGCTTTCTTT
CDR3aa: CASSWGQNTEAFF